This is a list of T cell receptor beta chains from one sample in a study of spatial heterogeneity in lung cancer. In TCRdb, the 5' RACE reads were re-called with MiXCR into one record per CDR3 protein. Of 35,000 to 45,000 distinct CDR3 sequences in the sample, about 7.2% were seen once. The sample was PBMCs, taken at surgery. Receptor source: a female donor with early-stage non-small cell lung cancer. Each CDR3 is given with its conserved first and last residue. D genes are given only for firm matches. Clone sizes are given selectively: once, few, many, or a class where the clone is expanded.

J: TRBJ2-1
V: TRBV20-1
D: TRBD1
size: many
DNA: TGCAGTGCTCCGGGACAGGTGGACAATGAGCAGTTCTTC
CDR3: CSAPGQVDNEQFF

J: TRBJ1-3
V: TRBV12-3/TRBV12-4
D: TRBD1
size: many
DNA: TGTGCCAGCAGTTTAACAGGGGACGAGACTGGGGACACCATATATTTT
CDR3: CASSLTGDETGDTIYF

J: TRBJ2-2
V: TRBV6-1
D: TRBD1
size: .
DNA: TGTGCCACCACCGTAGGACAGGGGGGTAACACCGGGGAGCTGTTTTTT
CDR3: CATTVGQGGNTGELFF

J: TRBJ1-2
V: TRBV5-4
D: .
size: .
DNA: TGTGCCAGCAGTCAGGGAGCCCAGGATGGCTACACCTTC
CDR3: CASSQGAQDGYTF

J: TRBJ2-7
V: TRBV27
D: TRBD2
size: many
DNA: TGTGCCAGCAGTTTAACTAGCGGTAGCTCCTACGAGCAGTACTTC
CDR3: CASSLTSGSSYEQYF

J: TRBJ2-7
V: TRBV5-1
D: .
size: few
DNA: TGCGCCAGCAGCTATAACCGGGACCCATCCTACGACCAGTACTTC
CDR3: CASSYNRDPSYDQYF

J: TRBJ2-7
V: TRBV7-8
D: TRBD1
size: .
DNA: TGTGCCAGCACCGCCTTAGGGGGCGGGCCCTACGAGCAGTACTTC
CDR3: CASTALGGGPYEQYF

J: TRBJ1-4
V: TRBV30
D: .
size: many
DNA: TGTGCCTGGGGCCACAGGGACGGTGAAAAACTGTTTTTT
CDR3: CAWGHRDGEKLFF

J: TRBJ1-5
V: TRBV3-1
D: .
size: many
DNA: TGTGCCAGCAGCCAAGATCCAGATCAGCCCCAGCATTTT
CDR3: CASSQDPDQPQHF

J: TRBJ2-3
V: TRBV19
D: .
size: few
DNA: TGTGCCAGTAGTACAGGGGGGACAGATACGCAGTATTTT
CDR3: CASSTGGTDTQYF

J: TRBJ2-7
V: TRBV4-2
D: .
size: many
DNA: TGTGCCAGCAGCCAAGATGCACTGTCCTACGAGCAGTACTTC
CDR3: CASSQDALSYEQYF

J: TRBJ2-7
V: TRBV21-1
D: .
size: few
DNA: TGTGCCAGCAGCAAAGGTCGAAGGTCGGCCTACGAGCAGTACTTC
CDR3: CASSKGRRSAYEQYF

J: TRBJ1-1
V: TRBV14
D: .
size: many
DNA: TGTGCCAGCAGCCAGGTAGTGGACAGTTTGAACACTGAAGCTTTCTTT
CDR3: CASSQVVDSLNTEAFF

J: TRBJ1-6
V: TRBV4-3
D: .
size: .
DNA: TGCGCCAGCAGCCTCACAGCTGCCAATTCACCCCTCCACTTT
CDR3: CASSLTAANSPLHF

J: TRBJ1-1
V: TRBV5-5
D: .
size: many
DNA: TGTGCCAGCAGCTTGGACAGGGCCACTGAAGCTTTCTTT
CDR3: CASSLDRATEAFF

J: TRBJ1-5
V: TRBV19
D: TRBD1
size: large
DNA: TGTGCCAGTAGTCCTCAGGGGGCTGGCAATCAGCCCCAGCATTTT
CDR3: CASSPQGAGNQPQHF

J: TRBJ2-6
V: TRBV7-2
D: TRBD1
size: .
DNA: TGTGCCAGCAGCCCGGCCCCGGGACAGGGGAGAAGCTCTGGGGCCAACGTCCTGACTTTC
CDR3: CASSPAPGQGRSSGANVLTF

J: TRBJ2-7
V: TRBV28
D: .
size: many
DNA: TGTGCCAGCAGTTTAACACCTGAGGGCTACGAGCAGTACTTC
CDR3: CASSLTPEGYEQYF

J: TRBJ2-1
V: TRBV7-8
D: .
size: many
DNA: TGTGCCAGCAGCTTAAGGCCGAGGACGGGGGGCAGAAGCTCCTACAATGAGCAGTTCTTC
CDR3: CASSLRPRTGGRSSYNEQFF

J: TRBJ1-1
V: TRBV3-1
D: .
size: .
DNA: TGTGCCAGCAGCCAAGAGCGGGGAAACACTGAAGCTTTCTTT
CDR3: CASSQERGNTEAFF

J: TRBJ2-3
V: TRBV14
D: TRBD2
size: many
DNA: TGTGCCAGCAGCCATCTGGAGCGGGAGATAGATACGCAGTATTTT
CDR3: CASSHLEREIDTQYF

J: TRBJ2-5
V: TRBV25-1
D: .
size: many
DNA: TGTGCCAGCAGTGAATCCGCCTCAAGCCAAGAGACCCAGTACTTC
CDR3: CASSESASSQETQYF

J: TRBJ1-6
V: TRBV9
D: TRBD1
size: few
DNA: TGTGCCAGCAGCAAGGTAGGGGGCGATTCACCCCTCCACTTT
CDR3: CASSKVGGDSPLHF

J: TRBJ2-3
V: TRBV5-1
D: TRBD2
size: few
DNA: TGCGCCAGCAGCCATGATAGCGGGTCGGATACGCAGTATTTT
CDR3: CASSHDSGSDTQYF

J: TRBJ2-6
V: TRBV27
D: .
size: many
DNA: TGTGCCAGCAGTTTATTGGCCCCGGGGAGCGGGGCCAACGTCCTGACTTTC
CDR3: CASSLLAPGSGANVLTF

J: TRBJ2-1
V: TRBV11-2
D: TRBD2
size: .
DNA: TGTGCCAGCAGCCGCAGCGGGACCTCCTACAATGAGCAGTTCTTC
CDR3: CASSRSGTSYNEQFF

J: TRBJ2-1
V: TRBV3-1
D: TRBD2
size: many
DNA: TGTGCCAGCAGCCCGGGACTAGCGGTGCCCTACAATGAGCAGTTCTTC
CDR3: CASSPGLAVPYNEQFF

J: TRBJ2-7
V: TRBV29-1
D: .
size: many
DNA: TGCAGCGCCATCGACAGAAACCCCTACGAGCAGTACTTC
CDR3: CSAIDRNPYEQYF

J: TRBJ1-1
V: TRBV6-5
D: .
size: few
DNA: TGTGCCAGCAGTTACTCCCCGGCAGGCAACACTGAAGCTTTCTTT
CDR3: CASSYSPAGNTEAFF

J: TRBJ1-2
V: TRBV28
D: .
size: .
DNA: TGTGCCAGCAGTCAATCCGGGGCAGGCTATGGCTACACCTTC
CDR3: CASSQSGAGYGYTF

J: TRBJ2-7
V: TRBV7-2
D: TRBD2
size: .
DNA: TGTGCCAGCAGCCCCACTAGCGGGTACGGCGAGCAGTACTTC
CDR3: CASSPTSGYGEQYF

J: TRBJ1-5
V: TRBV10-3
D: .
size: few
DNA: TGTGCCATCAGAGATGGTGGCAATCAGCCCCAGCATTTT
CDR3: CAIRDGGNQPQHF